This record covers a single TCR beta chain. The antigen it recognizes is unknown. Within one base of it there is no much larger clone, and no base qualities were kept. The data were taken from a study of vaccination and CD4 T cells after COVID-19 (dated by TCRdb to between 2021 and 2023). With regard to the full study: Convalescent patients had a positive SARS-CoV-2 result on nasal swab PCR, and of these patients, several had mild disease and one had severe disease. The convalescent cohort comprised six males and four females, including two Hispanic individuals, seven Caucasians, two Asians and one multiracial person. Participants received two doses of either the Pfizer-BioNTech BNT162b2 vaccine (n=8) or the Moderna mRNA-1273 vaccine (n=2). Post-COVID blood samples were collected from convalescent patients a median of roughly 100 days after diagnosis, with a range of about 30 to 161 days. Post-vaccine blood samples were taken a median of around 68 days after the second vaccine dose, with a range of roughly 13 to 250 days. For three convalescent patients, samples were collected at an early post-vaccination timepoint (day 14) as well as at a late post-vaccination timepoint (days 161 to 241). Culture stimuli were overlapping spike peptide pools from SARS-CoV-2 and from the common cold coronaviruses HCoV-NL63, HCoV-OC43 and HCoV-229E. As controls, cultures received a CEFX viral epitope pool (the positive control), an HIV-1 Nef peptide pool (the negative control), or no peptide at all. The spike-specific CD4+ TCR repertoire was compared before and after mRNA vaccination in approximately 9 COVID-19 convalescent patients and a few infection-naive healthy vaccine recipients. Beyond this particular receptor, the publication reports: Of the vaccine-specific clones in convalescent patients, 304 of 307, or nearly all, reacted only to SARS-CoV-2 spike and did not cross-react with common cold coronaviruses. Among convalescent patients, a median about 86% of the SARS-CoV-2-reactive clones seen after vaccination appeared only after vaccination, which suggests priming specific to the vaccine. The median count of SARS-CoV-2-reactive clonotypes went up from 20 to 25 after infection to 30 to 40 after vaccination, although the change was not significant. Only a relatively small number of convalescent patients were included in the study, and early timepoints following natural infection were not analyzed.

V is pared back by 0 bases and J by 2 bases, with 5 bases lying between the germline termini. The germline V gene sets CDR1 to SGHDT and CDR2 to YYEEEE. The CDR3 spans 13 residues, from the cysteine through the phenylalanine. Left in the record is the CDR3 DNA by itself, 39 bases read in frame from the first base. Library preparation employed PCR. TCR sequencing of DNA from cultured CD4+ T cells used the Oncomine TCR Beta short-read assay at the Johns Hopkins FTIC core. Genomic DNA was extracted from the cultured CD4+ T cells with the QIAamp micro DNA kit. Oncomine TCR Beta libraries from cultured CD4+ T cells were pooled using unique dual indexes and sequenced on an Illumina iSeq 100. Per the original workflow: Non-productive sequences were removed, and CDR3s that did not start with C, did not end with F or W, or were shorter than 7 amino acids were discarded. The MANAFEST web application identified antigen-specific clonotypes by comparing peptide-stimulated wells against reference wells and other culture wells. An FDR below 0.05, an odds ratio above 5, and a productive frequency above 0.1% in at least two of three replicate wells were required for clones to be considered positive. Clonotypes that were significantly expanded in both SARS-CoV-2 spike wells and at least one common cold coronavirus spike condition were defined as cross-reactive. CDR3 homology was assessed with Levenshtein distances (stringdist) and unrooted phylogenetic trees (ape) in R version 3.6.1. TCRdb reanalyzed the raw reads on its own, using fastp at Q25 for trimming and MiXCR for clone calling, and kept in-frame beta chains. When rows share a CDR3 protein, they turn into one entry using the most common DNA and genes. What appears here as the V and J calls and clone size reflects TCRdb's work, not the paper's. The sample includes about 25,000 distinct CDR3 sequences, with around 28% observed a single time. Roughly 6.6% of the sample is held by the ten biggest clonotypes.

The time point label of this sample denotes: late sampling 161 to 241 days after vaccination in a few convalescent patients. In light of the paper, this sample's treatment or condition label describes: approximately nine-day PBMC culture with coronavirus spike peptide pools or control peptides (ViraFEST assay). The study used the ViraFEST assay, which expanded antigen-specific T cells with peptide pools and then identified expanded clonotypes by TCR sequencing. The positive SARS-CoV-2 PCR tests of the convalescent patients were dated from March to December 2020, before the Alpha, Beta and Delta variants emerged in the United States. Approximately 2.1 million PBMCs per well were cultured in IMDM with roughly 4.8% human AB serum and around 10 IU/ml IL-2, plus 10 ug/ml peptide pools. On days 3 and 7, half of the culture medium was replaced with fresh IL-2-containing medium. After 10 to 11 days of culture, CD4+ T cells were isolated by negative selection using the EasySep CD4+ T cell isolation kit. PBMCs were separated from whole blood using Ficoll-Paque Plus gradient centrifugation and then either used fresh or cryopreserved at -140C. In general, triplicate wells were set up for every culture condition.

The sequences come from CD4+ T cells from blood, cultured in vitro, collected about 7 months after SARS-CoV-2 vaccination. Recombination joined TRBV5-6 with TRBJ1-2, and perhaps TRBD1 as D gene, on 5 matching bases. The source of this sequence is a human donor who had recovered from COVID-19. The DNA is as follows: TGTGCCAGCAGCTTGGAGGGGAACTATGGCTACACCTTC. Translated, it gives CASSLEGNYGYTF.